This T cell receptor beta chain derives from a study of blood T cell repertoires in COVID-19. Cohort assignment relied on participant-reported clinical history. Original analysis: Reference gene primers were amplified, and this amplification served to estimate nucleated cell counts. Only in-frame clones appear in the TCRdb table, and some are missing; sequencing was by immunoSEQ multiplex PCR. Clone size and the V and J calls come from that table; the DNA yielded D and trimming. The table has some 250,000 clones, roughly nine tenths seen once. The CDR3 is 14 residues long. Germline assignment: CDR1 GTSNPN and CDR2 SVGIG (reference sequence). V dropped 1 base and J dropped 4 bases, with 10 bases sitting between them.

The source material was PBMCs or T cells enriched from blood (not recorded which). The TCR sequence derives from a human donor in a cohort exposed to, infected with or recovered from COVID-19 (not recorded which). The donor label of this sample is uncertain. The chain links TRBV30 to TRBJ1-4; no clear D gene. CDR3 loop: CAWSGWQDNEKLFF. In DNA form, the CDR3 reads TGTGCCTGGAGTGGGTGGCAGGATAATGAAAAACTGTTTTTT.